These 26 T cell receptor beta chains were all obtained from the same sample, sequenced in a study of T cells in Graves' hyperthyroidism and ophthalmopathy. The source material, RNA transcripts, was used to amplify TCR beta CDR3 regions. The TCR CDR3 was amplified in a first-round RT-PCR using the HTBI primer set. TCRdb re-called the multiplex PCR reads through MiXCR, storing one row per CDR3 protein. Found here are around 300,000 distinct CDR3 sequences, approximately 15% of them singletons; the top ten hold 20% to 25%. The specimen was blood. The receptors here all came from a woman in her twenties or thirties with Graves' hyperthyroidism.

The V call is TRBV28, the J call TRBJ1-4; D is uncertain. CDR1 and CDR2 (germline): MDHEN, SYDVKM. V gave up 6 bases and J gave up 4 bases, with 9 bases separating them. The CDR3 length is 13 residues. CDR3: CASSLFNNEKLFF. The CDR3 nucleotides read TGTGCCAGCAGCCTTTTTAATAATGAAAAACTGTTTTTT.

V and J are TRBV19 and TRBJ1-2, with no clear D. V dropped 8 bases and J dropped 4 bases, with 14 bases sitting between them. CDR1 LNHDA and CDR2 SQIVND come from the germline V gene (reference sequence). This CDR3 region has 13 residues. The CDR3 DNA follows: TGTGCCAGTCAAATAAGAGGAGCCTATGGCTACACCTTC. This translates into CASQIRGAYGYTF.

This clonotype was observed a handful of times. Here the CDR3 reads CSAPMAEGTQYF. The CDR3 DNA reads TGCAGTGCCCCAATGGCGGAGGGGACCCAGTACTTC. The chain has TRBV20-1 and TRBJ2-5; D is perhaps TRBD2 (6 bases). Trimming took 6 bases from V and 7 from J, leaving 15 bases between them. The germline gives CDR1 DFQATT, CDR2 SNEGSKA (reference sequence). The CDR3 sequence is 12 residues long.

This clonotype was detected many times. This chain links TRBV7-8 with TRBJ1-1; the D gene is possibly TRBD1 (5 bases). CDR3 length equals 15 residues. V lost 2 bases and J 3 bases, leaving 13 bases between the germline ends. Germline CDR1 reads SGHVS; CDR2 reads FQNEAQ. The CDR3 DNA reads as TGTGCCAGCAGCTTAAAGTGGGGGGGGGACACTGAAGCTTTCTTT. Its protein product is CASSLKWGGDTEAFF.

There are a few counts of this clonotype. The CDR3 nucleotides are TGTGCCAGTAGTATAGGGGTTAGCTCAGAGACCCAGTACTTC. Encoded protein: CASSIGVSSETQYF. The chain recombines TRBV19 with TRBJ2-5; D uncertain. Trimming removed 1 base at V and 4 bases at J, with 10 bases between. In germline, CDR1 is LNHDA, CDR2 SQIVND (reference sequence). This CDR3 region has 14 residues.

This rearrangement joins TRBV30 to TRBJ2-1; D gene uncertain. Trimming took off 3 bases at V and 2 bases at J, with 8 bases between the two ends. Germline V gene sequence: CDR1 GTSNPN, CDR2 SVGIG (reference sequence). This CDR3 spans 13 amino acids. The CDR3 DNA reads as TGTGCCTGGAGGGCTAGGCCCTACAATGAGCAGTTCTTC. As protein: CAWRARPYNEQFF. Filled out from reference TRBV30 and TRBJ2-1, the complete variable domain reads SQTIHQWPATLVQPVGSPLSLECTVEGTSNPNLYWYRQAAGRGLQLLFYSVGIGQISSEVPQNLSASRPQDRQFILSSKKLLLSDSGFYLCAWRARPYNEQFFGPGTRLTVL.

There are a few counts of this clonotype. The chain links TRBV12-3 or TRBV12-4 to TRBJ2-7; D may be TRBD1 or TRBD2 (5 bases each). The germline V and J ends were trimmed by 6 bases and 0 bases, with 12 bases remaining between them. This CDR3 is 14 amino acids long. CDR3 nucleotides: TGTGCCAGCAGCTACGGGACGGTCTCCTACGAGCAGTACTTC. It specifies CASSYGTVSYEQYF.

The chain combines TRBV6-1 with TRBJ1-5; D not resolved. Between the trimmed V and J ends, which lost 6 bases and 5 bases, there was a span of 11 bases. The CDR3 has 13 residues. Germline assignment: CDR1 MNHNS and CDR2 SASEGT. CDR3 DNA sequence: TGTGCCAGCAGGGAACAGTTACATCAGCCCCAGCATTTT. Amino acids: CASREQLHQPQHF.

The V and J genes are TRBV18 and TRBJ1-6; D gene uncertain. The germline V gene encodes CDR1 KGHSH and CDR2 LQKENI. This CDR3 is 13 amino acids long. The V end was cut by 3 bases, the J end by 9 bases, with 9 bases between. CDR3 loop: CASSPDKSSPLHF. The CDR3 DNA reads TGTGCCAGCTCACCTGATAAGAGTTCACCCCTCCACTTT.

The rearrangement links TRBV7-9 to TRBJ2-1, with D perhaps matching TRBD1 or TRBD2 (5 bases each). V was shortened by 5 bases and J by 1 base, with 30 bases between the two germline ends. CDR3 length: 21 amino acids. Germline loops: CDR1 SEHNR, CDR2 FQNEAQ (reference sequence). In DNA form, the CDR3 reads TGTGCCAGCAGCGGAGAGGGACGGTCAGGCGGGTTGATCGGTTCCTACAATGAGCAGTTCTTC. Its translation: CASSGEGRSGGLIGSYNEQFF.

This clonotype appeared many times. The CDR3 protein is CASSVALIAGYGELFF. The DNA for the CDR3 is TGTGCCAGCAGCGTAGCTCTGATAGCGGGATACGGGGAGCTGTTTTTT. The chain recombines TRBV9 with TRBJ2-2; 8 nucleotides agree with TRBD2. Germline CDR1 SGDLS, CDR2 YYNGEE. The CDR3 loop spans 16 amino acids. Germline trimming cut 0 bases from V and 7 bases from J; bases unmatched to any gene: 8. Full variable domain (remainder filled in from reference TRBV9 and TRBJ2-2): DSGVTQTPKHLITATGQRVTLRCSPRSGDLSVYWYQQSLDQGLQFLIQYYNGEERAKGNILERFSAQQFPDLHSELNLSSLELGDSALYFCASSVALIAGYGELFFGEGSRLTVL.

In this sample, this clonotype turned up many times. The chain combines TRBV12-3 or TRBV12-4 with TRBJ1-1; D remains unclear. CDR3 length: 17 amino acids. The V and J ends lost 1 base and 2 bases respectively, with 17 bases between them. CDR3 coding DNA: TGTGCCAGCAGTTTAGGAAAGCACGGAAAGTCCAACACTGAAGCTTTCTTT. The encoded protein is CASSLGKHGKSNTEAFF.

This clonotype was counted at least ten times. J is TRBJ1-6 and V is TRBV7-2; 8 bases match TRBD1. The V gene's germline CDR1 is SGHTA and CDR2 FQGNSA. The CDR3 covers 17 residues. V shed 8 bases and J 0 bases; nucleotides not matched to a gene: 9. The CDR3 coding sequence is TGTGCCAGCGCGGACAGGGAGATGAGCTCCTATAATTCACCCCTCCACTTT. This translates into CASADREMSSYNSPLHF.

Only a few counts were recorded for this clonotype. A read error may be the cause here, since a much bigger clone is one base away. The chain combines TRBV6-1 with TRBJ1-5; D remains ambiguous. V was clipped by 6 bases and J by 3 bases, with 6 bases between them. The CDR3 has 12 residues. Germline assignment: CDR1 MNHNS and CDR2 SASEGT. Here the CDR3 reads CASRTINQPQHF. CDR3 sequence (DNA): TGTGCCAGCAGAACCATCAATCAGCCCCAGCATTTT.

Ten or more counts support this clonotype. The chain employs TRBV12-3 or TRBV12-4 and TRBJ1-4; no firm D call. The CDR3 is 18 residues long. The V end was cut by 8 bases, the J end by 4 bases, with 26 bases between. In DNA form, the CDR3 reads TGTGCCAGCTGTGTGGTGAGTGAGTGGGCACCGTATAATGAAAAACTGTTTTTT. Translated, it gives CASCVVSEWAPYNEKLFF.

Remarks on this clonotype: One end of the junction varies from germline; a read error may be responsible. The V call is TRBV7-9, the J call TRBJ1-2; TRBD1 aligns across 9 bases. The CDR3 sequence is 15 residues long. Germline V gene lookup returns CDR1 SEHNR and CDR2 FQNEAQ (reference sequence). CDR3 DNA sequence: TGTGTCAGCAGCTTAAGTGGGACAGGGCCGGATGGCTACACCTTC. It yields the protein CVSSLSGTGPDGYTF.

This clonotype was observed a few times. The rearrangement links TRBV28 to TRBJ2-2; tentatively, D is TRBD1 or TRBD2 (5 bases each). Trimming stripped 5 bases from V and 4 bases from J, with 20 bases between. CDR3 length: 17 residues. The V gene's germline CDR1 is MDHEN and CDR2 SYDVKM. The CDR3: CASSTTMGRWGTGELFF. CDR3 bases: TGTGCCAGCAGTACCACTATGGGACGGTGGGGCACCGGGGAGCTGTTTTTT.

There are many counts of this clonotype. The chain links TRBV6-1 to TRBJ1-1; a weak D match, TRBD1 (6 bases). The CDR3 length is 14 residues. Germline CDR1 MNHNS, CDR2 SASEGT. Trimming stripped 2 bases from V and 5 bases from J, with 12 bases between. The CDR3 sequence: CASSETGPRTEAFF. For the CDR3, the DNA is TGTGCCAGCAGTGAAACAGGGCCGAGAACTGAAGCTTTCTTT.

This clonotype was recorded many times. The chain carries TRBV20-1 and TRBJ2-1; perhaps D is TRBD1 or TRBD2 (6 bases each). CDR1 is DFQATT, CDR2 SNEGSKA, per germline (reference sequence). This CDR3 has 13 amino acids. Trimming took 6 bases from V and 15 from J, leaving 24 bases between them. CDR3 sequence: CSAEELRGPGGFF. CDR3 nucleotides: TGCAGTGCGGAAGAGCTCAGGGGACCCGGGGGGTTCTTC.

This clonotype was picked up a small number of times. In DNA form, the CDR3 reads TGTGCCAGCAGCTTCGGGGGGGCGGACACTGAAGCTTTCTTT. Its translation: CASSFGGADTEAFF. The chain joins TRBV5-8 to TRBJ1-1; D is perhaps TRBD1 (6 bases). Germline lookup yields CDR1 SGHTS and CDR2 YDEGEE. V was pared by 2 bases and J by 3 bases, with 11 bases between. This CDR3 has 14 residues.

In DNA, the CDR3 is TGTGCCAGCAGCTTAGGACGAACCTCCTACGAGCAGTACTTC. It translates to CASSLGRTSYEQYF. V gene TRBV11-2 combines with J gene TRBJ2-7, with D unclear. Trimming took off 1 base at V and 0 bases at J, with 7 bases between the two ends. CDR1 SGHAT and CDR2 FQNNGV come from the germline V gene. This CDR3 spans 14 amino acids.

The V gene is TRBV6-1, the J gene TRBJ1-3; D unclear. V was cut by 2 bases and J by 0 bases, with 11 bases left in between. Per the germline V gene, CDR1 is MNHNS and CDR2 is SASEGT. This CDR3 is 16 amino acids long. For the CDR3, the DNA is TGTGCCAGCAGTGAAAAACTGGTGACCTCTGGAAACACCATATATTTT. Its protein product is CASSEKLVTSGNTIYF.

This clonotype occurred many times. This chain joins TRBV12-3 or TRBV12-4 and TRBJ1-3; 8 nucleotides align to TRBD1. This CDR3 comprises 14 residues. V lost 4 bases and J lost 8; bases outside the gene matches: 7. The CDR3 sequence is CASSWAGGADTIYF. CDR3 DNA sequence: TGTGCCAGCAGTTGGGCAGGGGGCGCAGACACCATATATTTT.

This clonotype was detected many times. The chain is built from TRBV7-6 and TRBJ2-7; TRBD2 matches 9 bases. Germline V lookup: CDR1 SGHVS, CDR2 FNYEAQ. The CDR3 is made up of 14 amino acids. V trimming: 3 bases; J trimming: 4 bases; junction bases outside the gene matches: 4. The CDR3 region has the DNA TGTGCCAGCAGCTTTACTAGCGGGCCATACGAGCAGTACTTC. As protein: CASSFTSGPYEQYF.

Worth noting for this clonotype: Since a much larger clone is just one base distant, this may be a read error. CDR3: CASSKITTGPDQPQHF. The CDR3 region has the DNA TGTGCCAGCAGTAAAATTACGACGGGGCCCGATCAGCCCCAGCATTTT. The rearrangement joins TRBV2 to TRBJ1-5; weak D call: TRBD1 (5 bases). Germline V lookup: CDR1 SNHLY, CDR2 FYNNEI. V lost 5 bases and J lost 5, with 19 bases in between. The CDR3 has 16 residues.

This clonotype was counted between two and nine times. The chain carries TRBV4-3 and TRBJ2-2; no firm D call. Trimming took off 0 bases at V and 4 bases at J, with 12 bases between the two ends. Germline V CDR1 and CDR2: LGHNA, YSLEER. This CDR3 contains 16 residues. This chain's CDR3 is CASSQDRAGGTGELFF. The CDR3 DNA reads as TGCGCCAGCAGCCAAGATAGGGCAGGCGGCACCGGGGAGCTGTTTTTT.